The entry that follows covers one T cell receptor beta chain sequence. Sequencing was performed with immunoSEQ multiplex PCR; in TCRdb, only in-frame clones are kept and a portion is missing. The top ten hold 0.55% to 0.75% of the sample, which has 400,000 or so clones, roughly 91% seen once. The data are from a study of blood T cell repertoires in COVID-19. Overall study: Sources were T cells, B-cell-depleted T cells, or PBMCs; the material itself was cDNA or gDNA.

This CDR3 is built from 15 residues. Germline CDR1 is MDHEN and CDR2 is SYDVKM. V lost 9 bases, J lost 9 bases, and 16 bases stayed unmatched. Clinical history as reported by participants underpinned cohort assignment. Recovered status in Cohort 3 required two negative PCRs, clearance, or symptom resolution. Source material: PBMCs or T cells enriched from blood (not recorded which). The rearrangement joins TRBV28 to TRBJ1-5; 8 bases match TRBD1. The TCR was taken from a man aged 18 to 35 who had recovered from COVID-19. CDR3 sequence: CARAPGQGGRRPQHF. CDR3 nucleotide sequence: TGTGCCAGGGCCCCCGGACAGGGAGGTCGCCGGCCCCAGCATTTT.